Below, one TCR beta chain is given with its context. The data were produced by immunoSEQ multiplex PCR, yet TCRdb's version contains in-frame clones alone and is incomplete. Among around 200,000 clones listed, roughly nine tenths were seen once. This entry is derived from a study of blood T cell repertoires in COVID-19. Background on the study: Donors in the United States, Italy and Spain gave samples during acute or convalescent COVID-19.

The V gene's germline CDR1 is MDHEN and CDR2 SYDVKM. The length of the CDR3 is 15 residues. V was pared by 6 bases and J by 1 base, with 8 bases of the junction left unmatched. The specimen sequenced was peripheral blood. This TCR came from a man between 70 and 80 years old with active or convalescent COVID-19. The rearrangement uses TRBV28 and TRBJ1-1, with 7 bases fitting TRBD1. The CDR3 spells CASSPSTGPNTEAFF. As DNA, the CDR3 is TGTGCCAGCAGCCCTTCGACAGGGCCGAACACTGAAGCTTTCTTT.